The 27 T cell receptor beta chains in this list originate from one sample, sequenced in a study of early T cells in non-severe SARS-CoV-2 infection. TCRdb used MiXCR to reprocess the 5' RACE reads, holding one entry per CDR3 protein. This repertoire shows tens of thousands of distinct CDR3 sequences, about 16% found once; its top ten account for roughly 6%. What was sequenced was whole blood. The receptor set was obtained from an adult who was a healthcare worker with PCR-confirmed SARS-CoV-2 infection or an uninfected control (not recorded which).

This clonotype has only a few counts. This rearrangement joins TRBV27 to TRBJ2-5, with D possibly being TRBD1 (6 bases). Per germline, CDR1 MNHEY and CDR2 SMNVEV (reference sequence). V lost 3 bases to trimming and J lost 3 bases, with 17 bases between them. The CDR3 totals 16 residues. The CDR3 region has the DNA TGTGCCAGCAGTTTCCGAAACAGGGTTCTGAAAGAGACCCAGTACTTC. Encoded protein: CASSFRNRVLKETQYF.

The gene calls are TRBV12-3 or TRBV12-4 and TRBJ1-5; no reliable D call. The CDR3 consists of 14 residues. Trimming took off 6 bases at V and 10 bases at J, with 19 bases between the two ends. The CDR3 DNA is TGTGCCAGCAGCCCTGGACCTCTCTGGGAACCCCAGCATTTT. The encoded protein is CASSPGPLWEPQHF.

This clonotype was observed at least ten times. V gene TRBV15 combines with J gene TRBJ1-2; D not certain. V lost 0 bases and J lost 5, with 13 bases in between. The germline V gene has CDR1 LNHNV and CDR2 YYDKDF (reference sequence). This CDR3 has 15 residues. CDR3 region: CATSRDLTNSYGYTF. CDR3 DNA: TGTGCCACCAGCAGAGATCTCACCAACTCTTATGGCTACACCTTC.

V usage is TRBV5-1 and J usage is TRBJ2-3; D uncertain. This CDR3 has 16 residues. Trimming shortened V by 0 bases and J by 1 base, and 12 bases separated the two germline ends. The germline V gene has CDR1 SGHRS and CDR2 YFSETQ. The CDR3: CASSLVLDSRTDTQYF. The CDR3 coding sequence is TGCGCCAGCAGCTTGGTTTTAGACTCCCGCACAGATACGCAGTATTTT.

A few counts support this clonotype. CDR3 loop: CASSVGGDNYNEQFF. The CDR3 coding sequence is TGTGCCAGCAGCGTAGGGGGGGATAACTACAATGAGCAGTTCTTC. The genes are TRBV9 and TRBJ2-1; perhaps TRBD2 as D (6 bases). Trimming took off 0 bases at V and 3 bases at J, with 10 bases between the two ends. The CDR3 has 15 residues. Germline V gives CDR1 SGDLS, CDR2 YYNGEE.

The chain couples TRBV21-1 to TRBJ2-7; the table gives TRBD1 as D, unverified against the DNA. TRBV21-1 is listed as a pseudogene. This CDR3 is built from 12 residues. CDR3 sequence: CATTGDSYEQYF. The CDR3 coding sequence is TGTGCCACCACAGGGGACTCCTACGAGCAGTACTTC.

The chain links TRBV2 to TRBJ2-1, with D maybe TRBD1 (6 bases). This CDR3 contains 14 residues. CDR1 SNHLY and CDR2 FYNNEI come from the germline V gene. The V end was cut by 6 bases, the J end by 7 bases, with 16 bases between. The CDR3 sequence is CASRMTGLRNEQFF. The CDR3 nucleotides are TGTGCCAGCAGAATGACAGGATTGCGAAATGAGCAGTTCTTC. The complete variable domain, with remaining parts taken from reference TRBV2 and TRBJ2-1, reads EPEVTQTPSHQVTQMGQEVILRCVPISNHLYFYWYRQILGQKVEFLVSFYNNEISEKSEIFDDQFSVERPDGSNFTLKIRSTKLEDSAMYFCASRMTGLRNEQFFGPGTRLTVL.

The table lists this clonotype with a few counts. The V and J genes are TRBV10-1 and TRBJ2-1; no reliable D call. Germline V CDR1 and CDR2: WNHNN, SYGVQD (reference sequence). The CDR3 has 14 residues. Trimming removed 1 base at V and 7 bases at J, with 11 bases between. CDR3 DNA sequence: TGCGCCAGCAGTGAGTGGTACAGCCCTAATGAGCAGTTCTTC. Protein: CASSEWYSPNEQFF.

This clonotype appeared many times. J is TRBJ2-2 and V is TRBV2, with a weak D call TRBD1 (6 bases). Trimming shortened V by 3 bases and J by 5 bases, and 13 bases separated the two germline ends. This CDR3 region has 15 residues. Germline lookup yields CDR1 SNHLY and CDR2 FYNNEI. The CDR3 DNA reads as TGTGCCAGCAGTGAGTTTGGACAGCAAACCGGGGAGCTGTTTTTT. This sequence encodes CASSEFGQQTGELFF.

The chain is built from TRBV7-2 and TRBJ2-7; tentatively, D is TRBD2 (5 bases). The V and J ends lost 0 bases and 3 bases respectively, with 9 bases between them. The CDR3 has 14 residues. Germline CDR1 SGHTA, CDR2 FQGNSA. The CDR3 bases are TGTGCCAGCAGCTTAGCGGGCGGGCTCTACGAGCAGTACTTC. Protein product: CASSLAGGLYEQYF. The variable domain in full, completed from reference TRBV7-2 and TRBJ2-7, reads GAGVSQSPSNKVTEKGKDVELRCDPISGHTALYWYRQSLGQGLEFLIYFQGNSAPDKSGLPSDRFSAERTGGSVSTLTIQRTQQEDSAVYLCASSLAGGLYEQYFGPGTRLTVT.

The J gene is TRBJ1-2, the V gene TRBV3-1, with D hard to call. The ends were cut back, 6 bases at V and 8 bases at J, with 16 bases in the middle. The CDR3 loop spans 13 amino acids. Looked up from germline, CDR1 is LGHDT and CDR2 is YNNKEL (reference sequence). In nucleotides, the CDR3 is TGTGCCAGCAGGGGCGGCACCGTGGGGGGCTACACCTTC. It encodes CASRGGTVGGYTF.

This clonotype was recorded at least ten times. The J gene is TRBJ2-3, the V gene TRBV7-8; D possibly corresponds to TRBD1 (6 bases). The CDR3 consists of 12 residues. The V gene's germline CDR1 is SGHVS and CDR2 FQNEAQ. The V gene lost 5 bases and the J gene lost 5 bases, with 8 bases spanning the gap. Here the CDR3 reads CASSPGVDTQYF. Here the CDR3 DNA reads TGTGCCAGCAGCCCAGGGGTAGATACGCAGTATTTT.

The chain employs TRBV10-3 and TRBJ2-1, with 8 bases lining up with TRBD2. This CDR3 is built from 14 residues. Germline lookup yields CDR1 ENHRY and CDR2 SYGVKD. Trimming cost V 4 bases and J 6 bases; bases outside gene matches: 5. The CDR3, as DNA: TGTGCCATCAGTGTACGCGGGAGGACCAATGAGCAGTTCTTC. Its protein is CAISVRGRTNEQFF.

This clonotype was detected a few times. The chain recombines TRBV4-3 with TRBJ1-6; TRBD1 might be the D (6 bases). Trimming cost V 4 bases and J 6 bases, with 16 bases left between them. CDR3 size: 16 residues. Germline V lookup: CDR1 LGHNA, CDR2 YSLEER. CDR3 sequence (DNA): TGCGCCAGCAGCCTTTTTCGAGGGGACATTAATTCACCCCTCCACTTT. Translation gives CASSLFRGDINSPLHF.

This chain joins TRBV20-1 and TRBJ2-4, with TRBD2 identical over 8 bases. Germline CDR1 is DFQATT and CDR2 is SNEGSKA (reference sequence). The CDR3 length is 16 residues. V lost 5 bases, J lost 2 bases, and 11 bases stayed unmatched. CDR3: CSAPEASGSSKNIQYF. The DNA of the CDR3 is TGCAGTGCTCCGGAAGCGAGCGGGAGTTCCAAAAACATTCAGTACTTC.

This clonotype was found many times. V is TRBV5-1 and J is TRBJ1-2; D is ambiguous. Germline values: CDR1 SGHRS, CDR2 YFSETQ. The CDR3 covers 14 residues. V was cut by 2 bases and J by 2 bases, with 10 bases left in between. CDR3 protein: CASSFGDFNYGYTF. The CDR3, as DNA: TGCGCCAGCAGCTTCGGAGACTTCAACTATGGCTACACCTTC. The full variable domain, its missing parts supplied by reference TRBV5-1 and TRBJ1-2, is KAGVTQTPRYLIKTRGQQVTLSCSPISGHRSVSWYQQTPGQGLQFLFEYFSETQRNKGNFPGRFSGRQFSNSRSEMNVSTLELGDSALYLCASSFGDFNYGYTFGSGTRLTVV.

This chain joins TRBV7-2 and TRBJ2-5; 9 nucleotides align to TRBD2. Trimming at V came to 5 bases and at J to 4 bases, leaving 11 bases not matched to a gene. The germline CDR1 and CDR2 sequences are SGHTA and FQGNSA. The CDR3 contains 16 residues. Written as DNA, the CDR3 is TGTGCCAGCAGCCCCGGTGGGATAGCGGGAGTAGAGACCCAGTACTTC. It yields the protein CASSPGGIAGVETQYF.

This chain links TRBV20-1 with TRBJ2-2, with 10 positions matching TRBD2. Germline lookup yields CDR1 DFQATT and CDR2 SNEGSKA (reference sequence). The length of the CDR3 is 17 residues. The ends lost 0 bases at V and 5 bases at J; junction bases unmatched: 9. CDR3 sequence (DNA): TGCAGTGCTAGAGATCTAACAGCGGGAGGGGAGACCGGGGAGCTGTTTTTT. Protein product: CSARDLTAGGETGELFF.

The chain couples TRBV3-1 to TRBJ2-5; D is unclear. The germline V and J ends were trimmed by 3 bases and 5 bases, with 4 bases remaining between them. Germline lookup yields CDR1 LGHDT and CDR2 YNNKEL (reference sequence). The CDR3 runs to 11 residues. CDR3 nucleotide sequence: TGTGCCAGCAGCCAGCTCGAGACCCAGTACTTC. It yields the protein CASSQLETQYF.

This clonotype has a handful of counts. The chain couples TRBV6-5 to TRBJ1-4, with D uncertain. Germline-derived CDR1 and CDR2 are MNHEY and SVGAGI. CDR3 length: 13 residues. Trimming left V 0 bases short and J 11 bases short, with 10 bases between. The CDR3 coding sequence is TGTGCCAGCAGTTACTCTTTGTTGGGGAAACTGTTTTTT. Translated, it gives CASSYSLLGKLFF.

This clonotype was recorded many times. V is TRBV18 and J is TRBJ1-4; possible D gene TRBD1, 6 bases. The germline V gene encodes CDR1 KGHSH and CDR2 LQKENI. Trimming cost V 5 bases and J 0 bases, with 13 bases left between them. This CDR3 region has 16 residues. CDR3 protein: CASSGGQIATNEKLFF. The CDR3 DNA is TGTGCCAGCTCAGGAGGACAGATTGCAACTAATGAAAAACTGTTTTTT.

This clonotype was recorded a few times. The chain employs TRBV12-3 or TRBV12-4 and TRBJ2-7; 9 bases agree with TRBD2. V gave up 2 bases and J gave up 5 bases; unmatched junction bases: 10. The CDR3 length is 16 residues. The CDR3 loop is CASSLLLAGHENEQYF. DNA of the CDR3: TGTGCCAGCAGTTTACTGCTAGCGGGACATGAAAACGAGCAGTACTTC.

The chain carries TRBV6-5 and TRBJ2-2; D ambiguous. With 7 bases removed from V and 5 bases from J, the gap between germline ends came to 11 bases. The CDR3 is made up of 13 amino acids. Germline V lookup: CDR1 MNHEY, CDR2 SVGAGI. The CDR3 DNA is TGTGCCAGCACCTCCGTAGGAACCGGGGAGCTGTTTTTT. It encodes CASTSVGTGELFF.

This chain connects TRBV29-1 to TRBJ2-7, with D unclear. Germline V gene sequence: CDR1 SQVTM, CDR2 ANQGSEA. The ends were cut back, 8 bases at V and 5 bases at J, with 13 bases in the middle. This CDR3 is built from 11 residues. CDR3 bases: TGCAGCATTGGAGAGTTAGACGAGCAGTACTTC. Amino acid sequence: CSIGELDEQYF.

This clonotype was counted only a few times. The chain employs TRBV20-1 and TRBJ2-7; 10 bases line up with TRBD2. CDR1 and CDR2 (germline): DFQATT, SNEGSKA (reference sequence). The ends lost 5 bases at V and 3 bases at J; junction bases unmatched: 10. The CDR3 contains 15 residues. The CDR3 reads CSAHRLAGSRYEQYF. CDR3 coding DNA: TGCAGTGCTCATCGACTAGCGGGCTCTCGCTACGAGCAGTACTTC.

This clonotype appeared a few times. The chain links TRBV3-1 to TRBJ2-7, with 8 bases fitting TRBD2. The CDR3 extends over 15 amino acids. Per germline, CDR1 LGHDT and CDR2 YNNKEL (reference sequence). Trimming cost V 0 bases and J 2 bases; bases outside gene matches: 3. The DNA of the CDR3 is TGTGCCAGCAGCCAAGAAACGGGAGGGGCCTACGAGCAGTACTTC. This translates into CASSQETGGAYEQYF.

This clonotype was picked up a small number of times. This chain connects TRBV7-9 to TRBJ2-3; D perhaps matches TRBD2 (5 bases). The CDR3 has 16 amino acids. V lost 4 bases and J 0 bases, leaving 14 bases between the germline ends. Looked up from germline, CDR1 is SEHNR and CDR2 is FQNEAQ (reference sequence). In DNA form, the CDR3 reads TGTGCCAGCAGCTCCCCTTGGAGCGGCAGCACAGATACGCAGTATTTT. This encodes CASSSPWSGSTDTQYF.